This entry describes one T cell receptor beta chain. This CDR3 has 14 residues. Per the germline V gene, CDR1 is SGHDN and CDR2 is FVKESK. Trimming took 5 bases from V and 4 from J, leaving 14 bases between them. The data derive from a study of radiotherapy plus CTLA-4 blockade in lung cancer. Study at large: Objective response rate was 18%; disease control rate, around 33%.

Sequencing was performed with immunoSEQ multiplex PCR; in TCRdb, only in-frame clones are kept and a portion is missing. The table includes some 46,000 clones, 82% detected once. The chain combines TRBV14 with TRBJ1-1; no firm D call. This sequence originates from a human donor with non-small cell lung cancer who had stable disease on radiotherapy plus ipilimumab. Here the sequenced sample was peripheral blood, taken from a patient treated with radiotherapy plus ipilimumab. Here the CDR3 reads CASSARVYGTEAFF. Here the CDR3 DNA reads TGTGCCAGCAGCGCAAGAGTCTATGGCACTGAAGCTTTCTTT.